A single sample is the source of the 5 T cell receptor beta chains below, sequenced in a study of read filtering for tumor transcriptome and immune sequencing. Molecular barcoded adaptors covering alpha/delta and beta/gamma chains were used on around 370 ng RNA. One entry per CDR3 protein results from TCRdb running MiXCR on the reads. The profile shows some 43,000 distinct CDR3 sequences, under 15% of them singletons. The source material was a population of CD138-negative cells sorted from bone marrow. The source is a donor aged 40 or older with multiple myeloma.

This clonotype was observed at least ten times. J is TRBJ2-3 and V is TRBV7-6; D may be TRBD1 (6 bases). CDR1 is SGHVS, CDR2 FNYEAQ, per germline. The length of the CDR3 is 13 residues. The ends were cut back, 5 bases at V and 8 bases at J, with 14 bases in the middle. The DNA of the CDR3 is TGTGCCAGCAGCCCCGGGACAACGGGTACGCAGTATTTT. Protein: CASSPGTTGTQYF.

Points on this clonotype: A single base separates this from a much larger clone, so it may be a read error. CDR3 sequence reads: CSVCPRLAGVVSF. The CDR3 coding sequence is TGCAGCGTTTGTCCCCGACTAGCGGGAGTCGTGTCCTTC. The rearrangement joins TRBV29-1 to TRBJ2-1; TRBD2 aligns across 12 bases. This CDR3 has 13 residues. CDR1 and CDR2 (germline): SQVTM, ANQGSEA.

A word on this clonotype: An end of the junction does not agree with germline; a read error may underlie this. The chain recombines TRBV2 with TRBJ2-1, with D perhaps TRBD2 (6 bases). The CDR3 is 17 amino acids. CDR1 and CDR2 (germline): SNHLY, FYNNEI. The chain's CDR3 is CASSAPSSTGLYNGQFF. CDR3 sequence (DNA): TGTGCCAGCAGTGCGCCTTCTTCAACGGGACTCTACAATGGGCAGTTCTTC.

This clonotype has a count of ten or more. The chain is built from TRBV7-2 and TRBJ2-7; 9 bases line up with TRBD2. The V segment lost 1 base and the J segment 4 bases; nucleotides outside the gene matches: 8. The V gene's germline CDR1 is SGHTA and CDR2 FQGNSA. The CDR3 is made up of 16 amino acids. Here the CDR3 reads CASSLDSSGSGYEQYF. The CDR3 DNA sequence: TGTGCCAGCAGCTTAGACAGTAGCGGGAGCGGGTACGAGCAGTACTTC.

The J gene is TRBJ2-2, the V gene TRBV19; TRBD2 might be the D (6 bases). CDR1 is LNHDA, CDR2 SQIVND, per germline (reference sequence). This CDR3 region has 16 residues. V was clipped by 7 bases and J by 3 bases, with 18 bases between them. The CDR3 spells CASTLLSGLHTGELFF. In DNA form, the CDR3 reads TGTGCCAGTACCCTCCTGAGCGGGCTGCACACCGGGGAGCTGTTTTTT. The variable domain in full, completed from reference TRBV19 and TRBJ2-2, reads DGGITQSPKYLFRKEGQNVTLSCEQNLNHDAMYWYRQDPGQGLRLIYYSQIVNDFQKGDIAEGYSVSREKKESFPLTVTSAQKNPTAFYLCASTLLSGLHTGELFFGEGSRLTVL.